A single sample is the source of the 11 T cell receptor beta chains below, sequenced in a study of blood T cell repertoires in COVID-19. Profiled with immunoSEQ multiplex PCR; TCRdb holds only in-frame clones, not every one. The profile covers 250,000 to 300,000 clones, with approximately 90% appearing a single time and around 15% taken by the ten largest. The sequenced material came from PBMCs or T cells enriched from blood (not recorded which). All receptors come from a man between 18 and 29 years old who had recovered from COVID-19.

DNA for the CDR3: TGTGCCAGCAGGCGGGACAGTTGGGGAAACTATGGCTACACCTTC. The encoded protein is CASRRDSWGNYGYTF. J is TRBJ1-2 and V is TRBV6-5, with 7 nucleotides matching TRBD1. Germline CDR1 MNHEY, CDR2 SVGAGI. This CDR3 spans 15 amino acids. J was trimmed by 2 bases and V by 6 bases; bases with no gene match: 9.

This chain joins TRBV30 and TRBJ1-1, with D unresolved. The CDR3 contains 13 residues. Germline lookup yields CDR1 GTSNPN and CDR2 SVGIG (reference sequence). With 1 base removed from V and 5 bases from J, the gap between germline ends came to 11 bases. The CDR3 nucleotides are TGTGCCTGGAGTGAGGCCTCGGGGACTGAAGCTTTCTTT. Protein: CAWSEASGTEAFF.

This chain connects TRBV7-9 to TRBJ1-4, with TRBD1 identical over 7 bases. V shed 4 bases, J shed 12 bases, and the junction held 14 bases outside the gene matches. The CDR3 spans 15 residues. The germline V gene encodes CDR1 SEHNR and CDR2 FQNEAQ (reference sequence). CDR3 sequence: CASSWGTARTAELFF. DNA of the CDR3: TGTGCCAGCAGCTGGGGGACAGCCCGGACCGCGGAACTGTTTTTT.

The chain links TRBV19 to TRBJ2-7; D gene ambiguous. In germline, CDR1 is LNHDA, CDR2 SQIVND (reference sequence). The V and J ends lost 5 bases and 3 bases respectively, with 17 bases between them. The CDR3 contains 15 residues. The DNA of the CDR3 is TGTGCCAGTAGTTCCCGAGCTCGAGGCTTCTACGAGCAGTACTTC. This sequence encodes CASSSRARGFYEQYF.

The chain employs TRBV7-2 and TRBJ2-5; 16 bases map to TRBD2. The V gene end was trimmed by 2 bases and the J gene end by 0 bases; junction bases not matched to a gene: 6. CDR1 SGHTA and CDR2 FQGNSA come from the germline V gene. This CDR3 is built from 19 residues. The CDR3 spells CASSLTGTSGRADQETQYF. CDR3 nucleotide sequence: TGTGCCAGCAGCTTAACCGGGACTAGCGGGAGGGCAGACCAAGAGACCCAGTACTTC.

In DNA form, the CDR3 reads TGTGCCAGCAGTGCACTCACAGGGGCCAATGAGCAGTTCTTC. Translating gives CASSALTGANEQFF. V gene TRBV27 combines with J gene TRBJ2-1, with 7 bases matching TRBD1. V lost 5 bases to trimming and J lost 6 bases; unmatched junction nucleotides: 7. Germline V gene lookup returns CDR1 MNHEY and CDR2 SMNVEV (reference sequence). The CDR3 is made up of 14 amino acids.

In this sample, this clone turned up once. The chain recombines TRBV5-6 with TRBJ2-3; D is possibly TRBD2 (6 bases). Germline loops: CDR1 SGHDT, CDR2 YYEEEE. The CDR3 covers 13 residues. Between the trimmed V and J ends, which lost 7 bases and 1 base, there was a span of 10 bases. CDR3 in DNA: TGTGCCAGCGGCCGGAGGGGCACAGATACGCAGTATTTT. Residues: CASGRRGTDTQYF.

The genes are TRBV28 and TRBJ2-5; D ambiguous. CDR1 MDHEN and CDR2 SYDVKM come from the germline V gene. Trimming stripped 2 bases from V and 3 bases from J, with 7 bases between. The CDR3 runs to 13 residues. The CDR3 bases are TGTGCCAGCAGTTTAGGGCGAGAAGAGACCCAGTACTTC. Translating gives CASSLGREETQYF. The full variable domain, completed using reference TRBV28 and TRBJ2-5, is DVKVTQSSRYLVKRTGEKVFLECVQDMDHENMFWYRQDPGLGLRLIYFSYDVKMKEKGDIPEGYSVSREKKERFSLILESASTNQTSMYLCASSLGREETQYFGPGTRLLVL.

The V gene is TRBV28, the J gene TRBJ2-3; D gene uncertain. Trimming pared 3 bases from V and 3 bases from J, leaving 7 bases between. Germline V lookup: CDR1 MDHEN, CDR2 SYDVKM. The CDR3 has 13 residues. CDR3 nucleotide sequence: TGTGCCAGCAGTTTTCCCGGGACAGATACGCAGTATTTT. Protein: CASSFPGTDTQYF.

The V gene is TRBV19, the J gene TRBJ1-1, with D perhaps TRBD1 (6 bases). CDR1 and CDR2 (germline): LNHDA, SQIVND (reference sequence). This CDR3 has 13 residues. Between the trimmed V and J ends, which lost 5 bases and 3 bases, there was a span of 10 bases. This CDR3 reads CASSQTGYTEAFF. The CDR3, as DNA: TGTGCCAGTAGTCAAACAGGGTACACTGAAGCTTTCTTT.

This chain connects TRBV7-8 to TRBJ1-4; a possible D gene is TRBD1 (5 bases). The germline V gene encodes CDR1 SGHVS and CDR2 FQNEAQ. Trimming pared 2 bases from V and 6 bases from J, leaving 25 bases between. CDR3 size: 19 residues. The CDR3 spells CASSLWSMAEQVLYEKLFF. The CDR3 DNA follows: TGTGCCAGCAGCTTATGGAGTATGGCAGAACAGGTTCTGTATGAAAAACTGTTTTTT.